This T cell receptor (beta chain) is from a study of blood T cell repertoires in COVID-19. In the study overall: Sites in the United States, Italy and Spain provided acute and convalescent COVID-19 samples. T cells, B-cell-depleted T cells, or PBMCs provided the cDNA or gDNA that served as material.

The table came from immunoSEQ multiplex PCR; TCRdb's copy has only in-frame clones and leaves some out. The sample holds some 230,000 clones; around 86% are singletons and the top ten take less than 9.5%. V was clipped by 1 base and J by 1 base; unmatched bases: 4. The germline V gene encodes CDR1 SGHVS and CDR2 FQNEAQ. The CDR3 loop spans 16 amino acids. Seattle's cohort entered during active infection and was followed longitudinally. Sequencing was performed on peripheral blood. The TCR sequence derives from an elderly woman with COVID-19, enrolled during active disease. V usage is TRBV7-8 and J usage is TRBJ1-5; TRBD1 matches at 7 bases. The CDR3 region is CASSLVGTASNQPQHF. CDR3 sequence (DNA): TGTGCCAGCAGCTTAGTGGGGACAGCAAGCAATCAGCCCCAGCATTTT.